Listed below are T cell receptor beta chains from one sample, sequenced in a study of identifying expanded T cells in peripheral blood. Assay: immunoSEQ multiplex PCR; the TCRdb copy retains only in-frame clones and omits some. The sample includes some 90,000 clones, about 86% seen only once; the top ten take around 5.2%. The sample taken for sequencing was blood. These receptors were collected from a person between 18 and 69 years old in good health. Both conserved end residues are part of each CDR3. D genes are given only for firm matches. Expanded clones get a size class; other rows say once, few or many, or leave the size out.

cdr3_nt,cdr3_aa,d_call,clone_size,v_call,j_call
TGCGCCAGCAGCTTGGGACGCGTTCCAAGGGGGCAGTTGGGAGATACGCAGTATTTT,CASSLGRVPRGQLGDTQYF,TRBD1,.,TRBV5-1,TRBJ2-3
TGTGCCAGCAGTTCTAAACTGAGACAGGGGTACTATGGCTACACCTTC,CASSSKLRQGYYGYTF,TRBD1,.,TRBV27,TRBJ1-2
TGTGCCAGCTCCGGACAGCACTACGAGCAGTACTTC,CASSGQHYEQYF,.,.,TRBV11-2,TRBJ2-7
TGTGCCAGCAGTTACCGGGACACCGGGGAGCTGTTTTTT,CASSYRDTGELFF,.,.,TRBV27,TRBJ2-2
TGTGCCAGCAGCTTGTTAGGGAACACTGAAGCTTTCTTT,CASSLLGNTEAFF,.,.,TRBV7-9,TRBJ1-1
TGTGCCAGCAGCTTAGACTCCCGGTCTGAAGCTTTCTTT,CASSLDSRSEAFF,.,.,TRBV7-2,TRBJ1-1
TGTGCCAGCAGCTTAGGGGGGTCGCGCACAGATACGCAGTATTTT,CASSLGGSRTDTQYF,.,.,TRBV7-3,TRBJ2-3
TGCGCCAGCAGCTCAGAAGGACGGACCTATGGCTACACCTTC,CASSSEGRTYGYTF,.,.,TRBV5-1,TRBJ1-2
TGTGCCTGGAGTGTTATGGCGTCTGGGGGCTACACCTTC,CAWSVMASGGYTF,.,.,TRBV30,TRBJ1-2
TGTGCCAGCAGCTTTGGGGTAGGGTACGAGCAGTACTTC,CASSFGVGYEQYF,.,.,TRBV7-9,TRBJ2-7
TGTGCCAGCAGCGACGGACACCCCAGAGGCTACACCTTC,CASSDGHPRGYTF,.,.,TRBV9,TRBJ1-2
TGCGCCAGCAGCCTGAGATCCGGGACGGTGAACACTGAAGCTTTCTTT,CASSLRSGTVNTEAFF,.,.,TRBV4-3,TRBJ1-1
TGTGCCAGCAGCGCCCAACCGACAGGGAGCACTGAAGCTTTCTTT,CASSAQPTGSTEAFF,TRBD1,.,TRBV9,TRBJ1-1
TGTGCCAGCAGCTTGGGCGGGGGCGCAGATACGCAGTATTTT,CASSLGGGADTQYF,.,.,TRBV7-3,TRBJ2-3
TGCGCCAGCAGCCAAGATTCTAGCGGGGGGGCTTACACCGGGGAGCTGTTTTTT,CASSQDSSGGAYTGELFF,TRBD2,.,TRBV4-3,TRBJ2-2
TGTGCCAGCAGCTCTCAGGGGTGGGAGACCCAGTACTTC,CASSSQGWETQYF,.,.,TRBV7-2,TRBJ2-5
TGTGCCAGCAGAGAACTAGGTGTCTCAGGGAACTATGGCTACACCTTC,CASRELGVSGNYGYTF,.,.,TRBV6-1,TRBJ1-2
TGTGCCAGCACCAGAGCGGACAGGAAGAATTCACCCCTCCACTTT,CASTRADRKNSPLHF,TRBD1,.,TRBV11-2,TRBJ1-6
TGTGCCAGCAGCCTAGCGACGGGGTTGGGCTACACCTTC,CASSLATGLGYTF,.,.,TRBV5-8,TRBJ1-2
TGTGCCAGTAGTATAGCTAAGAACAGGGGGCTCGCAGATACGCAGTATTTT,CASSIAKNRGLADTQYF,TRBD1,.,TRBV19,TRBJ2-3
TGTGCCAGCAGCTCTAATGGCTACGAGCAGTACTTC,CASSSNGYEQYF,.,.,TRBV11-3,TRBJ2-7
TGTGCCAGCCGAAGCGGGACAGGGGTAGAGATGTATGGCTACACCTTC,CASRSGTGVEMYGYTF,TRBD1,medium-sized,TRBV27,TRBJ1-2
TGTGCCAGCAGCTTGGAAGGGTCGGGTGGCTACACCTTC,CASSLEGSGGYTF,.,.,TRBV5-5,TRBJ1-2
TGTGCCAGCAGCTCACAAGATAACTATGGCTACACCTTC,CASSSQDNYGYTF,.,.,TRBV11-2,TRBJ1-2
TGTGCCAGCAGCTTAGTCCCAGGGTCGGACACGATTAATGAAAAACTGTTTTTT,CASSLVPGSDTINEKLFF,.,.,TRBV7-6,TRBJ1-4
TGTGCCACCAGCAGAGATCTGGGTCAGGGGAGCAATCAGCCCCAGCATTTT,CATSRDLGQGSNQPQHF,.,.,TRBV15,TRBJ1-5
TGTGCCAGCAGTTACTCAGGGGGCAGCGGGGAGCTGTTTTTT,CASSYSGGSGELFF,TRBD1,.,TRBV6-5,TRBJ2-2
TGTGCCAGCAGTTTATCAGGACAGGGAAATTACGAGCAGTACTTC,CASSLSGQGNYEQYF,TRBD1,.,TRBV28,TRBJ2-7
TGTGCCTGGGGGATTGTCAACTATGGCTACACCTTC,CAWGIVNYGYTF,.,.,TRBV30,TRBJ1-2
TGTGCCAGCAGTTACTCGTCTTTAGTATCCGGCAATGAGCAGTTCTTC,CASSYSSLVSGNEQFF,.,.,TRBV6-5,TRBJ2-1
TGTGCCAGCAGCAGGACAGGGAATTCACCCCTCCACTTT,CASSRTGNSPLHF,TRBD1,.,TRBV9,TRBJ1-6
TGTGCCAGCAGCGTATTCGGACAGGGAGAGACCCAGTACTTC,CASSVFGQGETQYF,TRBD1,.,TRBV9,TRBJ2-5
TGTGCCAGCTCCTATACGGACTCGATGGGTGGCTACACCTTC,CASSYTDSMGGYTF,.,few,TRBV18,TRBJ1-2
TGTGCCAGCAGCTCCTCAGGGCTTGAGCAGTTCTTC,CASSSSGLEQFF,.,.,TRBV7-2,TRBJ2-1
TGTGCCTGGAGTTGGGCGGGGGGGCCTGAGCAGTTCTTC,CAWSWAGGPEQFF,TRBD2,.,TRBV30,TRBJ2-1
TGCAGCGGTACCAGGGTTAAACTGGAGAACACTGAAGCTTTCTTT,CSGTRVKLENTEAFF,.,.,TRBV29-1,TRBJ1-1
TGTGCCAGCAGTGAAGGGAGGACAGGGTACCAGGGCTACACCTTC,CASSEGRTGYQGYTF,TRBD1,.,TRBV6-1,TRBJ1-2
TGTGCCAGCAGCGACCTACGGGGGGCCCGTGTGTATGAGCAGTTCTTC,CASSDLRGARVYEQFF,.,once,TRBV9,TRBJ2-1
TGTGCCAGCCGAAGTAGTGCCGGGGCCAACGTCCTGACTTTC,CASRSSAGANVLTF,.,once,TRBV6-4,TRBJ2-6
TGTGCCAGCAGTACCCAGACGGGGATTGATGGCTACACCTTC,CASSTQTGIDGYTF,.,.,TRBV27,TRBJ1-2
TGTGCCAGCTCACCTACCCGACTACAGGGGGCAAGAATGGAGACCCAGTACTTC,CASSPTRLQGARMETQYF,TRBD1,.,TRBV18,TRBJ2-5
TGTGCCTGGAGTCCCGGACTAGCGGGGGGCCCAGAGACCCAGTACTTC,CAWSPGLAGGPETQYF,TRBD2,.,TRBV30,TRBJ2-5
TGTGCCTGGAACAGGGACGTAGATGGCTACACCTTC,CAWNRDVDGYTF,.,.,TRBV30,TRBJ1-2
TGTGCCTGGAGGAAGGGGCTGAACACCGGGGAGCTGTTTTTT,CAWRKGLNTGELFF,.,.,TRBV30,TRBJ2-2
TGCGCCAGCAGCTTGGTCGCGCCCCCAGGAGGCAATACGCAGTATTTT,CASSLVAPPGGNTQYF,.,.,TRBV5-1,TRBJ2-3
TGTGCCAGCAGCGCGGGCGAGACCCAGTACTTC,CASSAGETQYF,.,.,TRBV14,TRBJ2-5
TGTGCCAGCAGTGAAGGACAGTCGGGAGTGGGCGGCTACACCTTC,CASSEGQSGVGGYTF,.,.,TRBV6-4,TRBJ1-2
TGTGCCAGCAGCTTGGTGACAGGAATCTCTGGAAACACCATATATTTT,CASSLVTGISGNTIYF,.,.,TRBV5-4,TRBJ1-3
TGCGCCAGCAGCGTTCAGGGGGCCGGCACTGAAGCTTTCTTT,CASSVQGAGTEAFF,TRBD1,.,TRBV4-1,TRBJ1-1
TGTGCCAGCACTCCCGGGAATCAGCCCCAGCATTTT,CASTPGNQPQHF,.,.,TRBV6-6,TRBJ1-5
TGTGCCAGCAGCGTAGACAGTAATTCACCCCTCCACTTT,CASSVDSNSPLHF,.,.,TRBV9,TRBJ1-6
TGTGCCAGCAGTTATCAAAAGGGGAGCACTGAAGCTTTCTTT,CASSYQKGSTEAFF,.,.,TRBV6-5,TRBJ1-1
TGTGCCAGCAGCTTAAGGGACTACAATTCACCCCTCCACTTT,CASSLRDYNSPLHF,.,.,TRBV11-3,TRBJ1-6
TGTGCCAGCTCAAGGGGGGGGTTAGCTGAAGCTTTCTTT,CASSRGGLAEAFF,.,.,TRBV18,TRBJ1-1
TGTGCTACGAACGTAAATCGGGGGCCAGATACGCAGTATTTT,CATNVNRGPDTQYF,.,.,TRBV30,TRBJ2-3
TGTGCCAGCAGTTATTATCCGGGGGAAGAGACCCAGTACTTC,CASSYYPGEETQYF,.,.,TRBV6-6,TRBJ2-5
TGTGCCAGCAGCATGAGACAGCATGAAGCTTTCTTT,CASSMRQHEAFF,.,.,TRBV7-2,TRBJ1-1